This TCR beta chain was obtained from a study of prognosis after radiotherapy for stage I lung cancer. The overall study: The enrollment of patients with stage I non-small cell lung cancer occurred between 2018 and 2019. Subsequent to radiotherapy, distant metastatic disease emerged in four patients (median approximately seven months), whereas around 16 exhibited no significant progression. Whole-study findings and limits: Some patients went on to develop distant metastases. Their Shannon entropy after stereotactic body radiation therapy was lower, and its change from baseline was also lower.

By share, this clonotype ranks as medium-sized. Its antigen is unidentified. Blood was drawn (six milliliters of peripheral blood) at each of two time points. This CDR3 region has 16 residues. The V and J ends lost 5 bases and 8 bases, in that order; junction bases with no gene match: 15. Germline V gene lookup returns CDR1 DFQATT and CDR2 SNEGSKA (reference sequence). Template was genomic DNA; TCR beta CDR3 amplified in two multiplex PCR rounds. The first PCR round targeted every TRBV and TRBJ gene with specific primers. One entry per CDR3 protein, called by TCRdb with MiXCR from the multiplex PCR reads. Of under 20,000 distinct CDR3 sequences listed, about 40% are singletons.

The chain recombines TRBV20-1 with TRBJ2-2, with 9 bases aligning to TRBD1. The origin of this receptor is a donor of 50 years or more with non-small cell lung cancer. The sequencing used PBMCs, collected before or after stereotactic body radiation therapy (not recorded which). CDR3 in DNA: TGCAGTGCTTCTCACCCCGGGACAGGGCCTGTGGGGGAGCTGTTTTTT. Protein sequence: CSASHPGTGPVGELFF.